The sequence of this T cell receptor (beta chain) was determined in a study of monozygotic twins with inflammatory bowel disease. Study outcomes and limitations: Against healthy co-twins, IBD patients had lower TCRbeta diversity (measured by inverse Simpson). Variability in patient repertoires may have come partly from differing immunosuppressive treatments. Possibly because of limited power, concordant and discordant twins showed no difference in repertoire similarity.

To note about this clonotype: Its antigen remains unknown.

CDR3 size: 15 residues. The V gene's germline CDR1 is KGHSH and CDR2 LQKENI. Investigators made cDNA in eight separate reactions per sample. Each CDR3 protein gets one entry in TCRdb, which reprocessed the 5' RACE reads and gives no DNA. Its table lists 400,000 or so distinct CDR3 sequences. Sequenced material: blood. This sequence joins TRBV18 and TRBJ2-4; TCRdb picks TRBD1, but there is no DNA to check that call. The sequence derives from a human donor with ulcerative colitis or Crohn's disease, or a healthy co-twin of an affected twin (not recorded which). The CDR3 is CASSPVPGVKNIQYF.